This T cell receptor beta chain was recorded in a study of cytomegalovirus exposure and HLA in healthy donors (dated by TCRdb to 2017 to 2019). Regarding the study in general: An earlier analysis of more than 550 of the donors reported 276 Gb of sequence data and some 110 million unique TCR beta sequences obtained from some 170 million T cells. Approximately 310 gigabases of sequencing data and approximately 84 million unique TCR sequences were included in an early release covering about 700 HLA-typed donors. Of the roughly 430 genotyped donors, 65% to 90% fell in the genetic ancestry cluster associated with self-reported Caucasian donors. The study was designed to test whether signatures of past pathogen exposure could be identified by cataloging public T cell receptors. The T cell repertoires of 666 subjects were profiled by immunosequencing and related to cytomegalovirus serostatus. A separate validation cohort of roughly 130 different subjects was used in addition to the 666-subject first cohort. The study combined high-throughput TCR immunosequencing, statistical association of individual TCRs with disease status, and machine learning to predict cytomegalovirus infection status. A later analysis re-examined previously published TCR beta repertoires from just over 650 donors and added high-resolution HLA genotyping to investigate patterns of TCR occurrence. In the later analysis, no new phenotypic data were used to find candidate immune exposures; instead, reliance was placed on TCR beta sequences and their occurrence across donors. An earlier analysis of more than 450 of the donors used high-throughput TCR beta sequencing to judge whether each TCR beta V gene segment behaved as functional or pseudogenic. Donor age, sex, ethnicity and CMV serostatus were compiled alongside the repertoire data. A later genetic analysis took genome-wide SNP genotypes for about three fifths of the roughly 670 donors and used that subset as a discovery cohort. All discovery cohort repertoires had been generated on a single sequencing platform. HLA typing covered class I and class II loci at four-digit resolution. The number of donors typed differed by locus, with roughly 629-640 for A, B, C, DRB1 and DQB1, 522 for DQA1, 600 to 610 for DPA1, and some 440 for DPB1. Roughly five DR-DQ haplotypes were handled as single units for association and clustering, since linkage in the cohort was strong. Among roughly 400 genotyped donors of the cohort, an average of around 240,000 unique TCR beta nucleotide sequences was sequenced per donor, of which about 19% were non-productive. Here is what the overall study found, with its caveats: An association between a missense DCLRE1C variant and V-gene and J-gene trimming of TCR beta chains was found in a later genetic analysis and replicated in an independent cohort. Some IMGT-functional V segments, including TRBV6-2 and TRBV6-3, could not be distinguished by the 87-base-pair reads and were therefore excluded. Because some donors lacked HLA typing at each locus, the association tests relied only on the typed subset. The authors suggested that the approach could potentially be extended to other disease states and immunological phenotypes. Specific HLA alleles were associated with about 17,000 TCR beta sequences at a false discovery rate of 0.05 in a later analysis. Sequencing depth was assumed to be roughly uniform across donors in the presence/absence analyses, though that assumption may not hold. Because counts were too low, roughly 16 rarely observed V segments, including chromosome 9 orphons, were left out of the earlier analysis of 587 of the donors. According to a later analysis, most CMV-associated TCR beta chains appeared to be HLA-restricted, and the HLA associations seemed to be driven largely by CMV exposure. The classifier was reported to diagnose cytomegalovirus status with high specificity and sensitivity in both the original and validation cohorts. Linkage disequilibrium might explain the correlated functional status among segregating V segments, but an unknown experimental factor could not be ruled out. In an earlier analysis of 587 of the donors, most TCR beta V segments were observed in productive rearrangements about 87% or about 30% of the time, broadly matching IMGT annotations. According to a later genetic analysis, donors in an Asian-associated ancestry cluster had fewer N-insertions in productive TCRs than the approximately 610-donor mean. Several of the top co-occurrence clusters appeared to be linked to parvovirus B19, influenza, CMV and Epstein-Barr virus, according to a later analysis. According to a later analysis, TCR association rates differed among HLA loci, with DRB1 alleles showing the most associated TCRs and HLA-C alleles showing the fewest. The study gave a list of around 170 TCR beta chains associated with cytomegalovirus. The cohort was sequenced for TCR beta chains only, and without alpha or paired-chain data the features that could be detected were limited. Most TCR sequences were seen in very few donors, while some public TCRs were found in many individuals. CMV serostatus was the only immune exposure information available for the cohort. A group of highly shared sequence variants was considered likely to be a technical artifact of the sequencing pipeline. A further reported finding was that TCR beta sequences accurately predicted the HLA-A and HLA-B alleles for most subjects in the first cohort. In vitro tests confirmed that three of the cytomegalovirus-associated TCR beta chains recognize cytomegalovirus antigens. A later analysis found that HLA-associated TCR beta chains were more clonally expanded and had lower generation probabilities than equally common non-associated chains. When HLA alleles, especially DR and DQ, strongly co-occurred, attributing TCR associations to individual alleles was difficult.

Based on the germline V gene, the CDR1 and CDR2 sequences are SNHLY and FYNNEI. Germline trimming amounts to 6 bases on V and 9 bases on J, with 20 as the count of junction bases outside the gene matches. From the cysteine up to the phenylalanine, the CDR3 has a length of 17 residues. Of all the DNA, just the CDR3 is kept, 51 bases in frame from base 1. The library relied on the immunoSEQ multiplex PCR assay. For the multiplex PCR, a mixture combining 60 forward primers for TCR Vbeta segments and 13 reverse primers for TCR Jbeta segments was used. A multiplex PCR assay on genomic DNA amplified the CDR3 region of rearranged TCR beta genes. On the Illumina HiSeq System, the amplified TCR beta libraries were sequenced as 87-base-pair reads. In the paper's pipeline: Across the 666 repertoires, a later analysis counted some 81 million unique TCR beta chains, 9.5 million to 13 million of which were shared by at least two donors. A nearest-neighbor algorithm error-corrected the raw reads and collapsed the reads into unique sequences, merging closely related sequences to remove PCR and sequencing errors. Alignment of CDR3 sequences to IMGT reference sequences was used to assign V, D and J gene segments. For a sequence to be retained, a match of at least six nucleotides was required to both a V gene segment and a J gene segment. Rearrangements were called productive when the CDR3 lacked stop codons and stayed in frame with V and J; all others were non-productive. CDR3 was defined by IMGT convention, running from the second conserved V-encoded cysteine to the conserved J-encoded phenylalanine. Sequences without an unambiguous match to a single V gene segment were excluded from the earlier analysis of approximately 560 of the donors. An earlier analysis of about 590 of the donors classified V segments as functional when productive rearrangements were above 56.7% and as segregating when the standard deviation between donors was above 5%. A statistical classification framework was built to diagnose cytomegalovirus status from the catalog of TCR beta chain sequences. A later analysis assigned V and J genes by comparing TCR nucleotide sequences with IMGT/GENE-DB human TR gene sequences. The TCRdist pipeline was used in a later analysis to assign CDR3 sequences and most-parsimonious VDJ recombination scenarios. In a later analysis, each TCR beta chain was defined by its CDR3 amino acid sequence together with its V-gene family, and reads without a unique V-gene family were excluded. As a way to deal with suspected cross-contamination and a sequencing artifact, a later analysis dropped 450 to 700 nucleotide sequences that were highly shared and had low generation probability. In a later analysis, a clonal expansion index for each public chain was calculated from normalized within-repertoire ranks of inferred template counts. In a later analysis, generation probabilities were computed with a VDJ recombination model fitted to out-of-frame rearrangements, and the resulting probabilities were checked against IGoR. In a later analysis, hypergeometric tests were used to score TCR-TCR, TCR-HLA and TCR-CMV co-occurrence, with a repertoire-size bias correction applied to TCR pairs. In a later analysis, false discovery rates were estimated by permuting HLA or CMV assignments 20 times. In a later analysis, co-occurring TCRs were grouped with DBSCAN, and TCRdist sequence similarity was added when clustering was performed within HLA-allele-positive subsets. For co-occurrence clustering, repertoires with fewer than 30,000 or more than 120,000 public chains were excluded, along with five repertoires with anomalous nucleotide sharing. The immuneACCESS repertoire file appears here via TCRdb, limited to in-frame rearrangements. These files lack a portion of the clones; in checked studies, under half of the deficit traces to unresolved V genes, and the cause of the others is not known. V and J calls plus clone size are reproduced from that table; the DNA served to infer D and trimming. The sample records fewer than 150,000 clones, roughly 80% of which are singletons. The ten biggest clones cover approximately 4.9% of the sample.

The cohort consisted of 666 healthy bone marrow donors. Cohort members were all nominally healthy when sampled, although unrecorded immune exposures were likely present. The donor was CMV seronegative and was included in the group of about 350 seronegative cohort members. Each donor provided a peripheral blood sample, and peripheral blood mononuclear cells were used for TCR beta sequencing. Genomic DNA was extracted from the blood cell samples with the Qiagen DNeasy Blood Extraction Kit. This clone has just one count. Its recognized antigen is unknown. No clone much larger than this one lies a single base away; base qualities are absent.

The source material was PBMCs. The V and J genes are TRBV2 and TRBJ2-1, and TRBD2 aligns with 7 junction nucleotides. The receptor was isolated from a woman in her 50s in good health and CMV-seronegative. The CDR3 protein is CASRSIGTTYHESEQFF. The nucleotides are TGTGCCAGCAGGTCCATAGGGACTACTTACCATGAGAGTGAGCAGTTCTTC. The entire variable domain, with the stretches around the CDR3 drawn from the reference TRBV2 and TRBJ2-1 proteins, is EPEVTQTPSHQVTQMGQEVILRCVPISNHLYFYWYRQILGQKVEFLVSFYNNEISEKSEIFDDQFSVERPDGSNFTLKIRSTKLEDSAMYFCASRSIGTTYHESEQFFGPGTRLTVL.